One and the same sample provided the 21 T cell receptor beta chains below, sequenced in a study of blood T cell repertoires in COVID-19. Here immunoSEQ multiplex PCR was the method, and the copy in TCRdb shows in-frame clones only, minus some. Here the sample spans about 200,000 clones, roughly 87% being singletons. Source material: peripheral blood. The receptor source for this set is a woman aged 60-75 years with COVID-19, enrolled during active disease.

The CDR3 loop reads CASGTGYNYGYTF. CDR3 DNA sequence: TGTGCCAGCGGGACAGGGTATAACTATGGCTACACCTTC. The chain couples TRBV18 to TRBJ1-2, with TRBD1 matching 9 bases. Germline values: CDR1 KGHSH, CDR2 LQKENI. The length of the CDR3 is 13 residues. V lost 8 bases to trimming and J lost 1 base; unmatched junction nucleotides: 2.

The chain employs TRBV29-1 and TRBJ1-2, with D perhaps matching TRBD1 (6 bases). The V gene's germline CDR1 is SQVTM and CDR2 ANQGSEA. V was pared by 6 bases and J by 8 bases, with 13 bases between. This CDR3 has 11 amino acids. The CDR3 reads CSVFQQGGYTF. CDR3 coding DNA: TGCAGCGTCTTTCAACAGGGAGGCTACACCTTC.

The chain couples TRBV5-1 to TRBJ2-4, with TRBD1 matching over 8 bases. This CDR3 has 15 residues. CDR1 is SGHRS, CDR2 YFSETQ, per germline. Unmatched junction bases numbered 9, after V lost 4 bases and J lost 6 bases. CDR3 in DNA: TGCGCCAGCAGCACCTGGACAGGGCGCACAAACATTCAGTACTTC. Its translation is CASSTWTGRTNIQYF.

This clone turned up a few times. This chain joins TRBV19 and TRBJ2-7; 9 bases are a match to TRBD1. CDR3 length: 14 amino acids. The germline V gene encodes CDR1 LNHDA and CDR2 SQIVND (reference sequence). Trimming at V came to 6 bases and at J to 5 bases, leaving 8 bases not matched to a gene. CDR3 in amino acids: CASSPGQGPDEQYF. CDR3 sequence (DNA): TGTGCCAGTAGCCCGGGACAGGGACCTGACGAGCAGTACTTC.

The gene calls are TRBV5-1 and TRBJ1-2, with D perhaps matching TRBD1 (5 bases). Looked up from germline, CDR1 is SGHRS and CDR2 is YFSETQ. CDR3 length: 16 residues. Deletions cut 3 bases from V and 6 bases from J, with 21 bases between. The CDR3 region is CASSSEEGAVRHGYTF. CDR3 nucleotide sequence: TGCGCCAGCAGCTCAGAAGAAGGGGCGGTGCGCCATGGCTACACCTTC.

V gene TRBV4-1 combines with J gene TRBJ1-4, with D maybe TRBD1 (5 bases). This CDR3 comprises 15 residues. Per germline, CDR1 MGHRA and CDR2 YSYEKL. With 4 bases removed from V and 8 bases from J, the gap between germline ends came to 17 bases. CDR3 nucleotides: TGCGCCAGCAGCCGACAGCCCTCCAAGGACGAAAAACTGTTTTTT. It yields the protein CASSRQPSKDEKLFF.

The chain is built from TRBV5-1 and TRBJ2-3, with TRBD2 matching over 10 bases. Germline assignment: CDR1 SGHRS and CDR2 YFSETQ. The length of the CDR3 is 16 residues. J was trimmed by 1 base and V by 2 bases; bases with no gene match: 4. CDR3: CASSFTGLAGTDTQYF. CDR3 sequence (DNA): TGCGCCAGCAGCTTCACCGGACTAGCGGGCACAGATACGCAGTATTTT.

The chain has TRBV7-9 and TRBJ2-4; TRBD2 matches 9 bases. CDR1 and CDR2 (germline): SEHNR, FQNEAQ (reference sequence). The CDR3 is 13 residues long. V was clipped by 5 bases and J by 5 bases; unmatched bases: 1. In nucleotides, the CDR3 is TGTGCCAGCAGCCGGACTAGCGAAAACATTCAGTACTTC. This sequence encodes CASSRTSENIQYF.

This clone was detected only once. The rearrangement joins TRBV4-2 to TRBJ2-2; maybe TRBD2 (6 bases). The CDR3 is made up of 16 amino acids. CDR1 and CDR2 (germline): LGHNA, YNFKEQ. V dropped 0 bases and J dropped 5 bases, with 13 bases sitting between them. The CDR3 spells CASSQEVGSRTGELFF. CDR3 DNA: TGTGCCAGCAGCCAAGAGGTCGGGAGTCGAACCGGGGAGCTGTTTTTT.

This clone came up once. V and J are TRBV19 and TRBJ1-1; 7 bases agree with TRBD1. The CDR3 runs to 16 residues. V was clipped by 6 bases and J by 5 bases; unmatched bases: 15. The V gene's germline CDR1 is LNHDA and CDR2 SQIVND (reference sequence). CDR3 bases: TGTGCCAGTAGCCCCTATCGGACAGGTGGGAGGACTGAAGCTTTCTTT. Protein: CASSPYRTGGRTEAFF. The whole variable domain, filled in from reference TRBV19 and TRBJ1-1, reads DGGITQSPKYLFRKEGQNVTLSCEQNLNHDAMYWYRQDPGQGLRLIYYSQIVNDFQKGDIAEGYSVSREKKESFPLTVTSAQKNPTAFYLCASSPYRTGGRTEAFFGQGTRLTVV.

The chain is built from TRBV25-1 and TRBJ2-7; 9 bases align to TRBD1. This CDR3 is 18 amino acids long. J lost 1 base, V lost 4 bases, and 14 bases had no gene match. Germline CDR1 is MGHDK and CDR2 is SYGVNS. The CDR3 loop reads CASSAPGQGVMFSYEQYV. The DNA of the CDR3 is TGTGCCAGCAGTGCCCCGGGACAGGGAGTAATGTTTTCCTACGAGCAGTACGTC.

This clone has just one count. The same CDR3 also results from other DNA sequences found in this sample. The chain recombines TRBV9 with TRBJ1-1; 7 bases agree with TRBD1. The CDR3 covers 14 residues. With 2 bases clipped from V and 2 bases from J, the junction kept 3 bases outside the gene matches. Germline-derived CDR1 and CDR2 are SGDLS and YYNGEE. In DNA form, the CDR3 reads TGTGCCAGCAGCGTTGGGACAGCAAACACTGAAGCTTTCTTT. It specifies CASSVGTANTEAFF.

This chain connects TRBV15 to TRBJ2-3; tentatively, D is TRBD2 (6 bases). The CDR3 loop spans 16 amino acids. CDR1 and CDR2 from the germline V gene are LNHNV and YYDKDF (reference sequence). The V end lost 1 base, the J end lost 2 bases, and 13 bases lay between the germline ends. The CDR3 protein is CATSRGDAGFTDTQYF. DNA of the CDR3: TGTGCCACCAGCAGAGGAGACGCGGGATTCACAGATACGCAGTATTTT.

The chain carries TRBV6-1 and TRBJ1-6; 8 bases are a match to TRBD1. The CDR3 spans 17 residues. CDR1 is MNHNS, CDR2 SASEGT, per germline. Trimming removed 4 bases from V and 7 bases from J; junction bases left unmatched: 12. CDR3 sequence (DNA): TGTGCCAGCAGTGGGGGGACAGGCCCTATTCTGAATTCACCCCTCCACTTT. It is translated as CASSGGTGPILNSPLHF.

The chain joins TRBV27 to TRBJ2-1; 12 positions agree with TRBD2. V trimming: 4 bases; J trimming: 7 bases; junction bases outside the gene matches: 8. The CDR3 has 16 amino acids. The germline gives CDR1 MNHEY, CDR2 SMNVEV (reference sequence). The DNA of the CDR3 is TGTGCCAGCAGTTCCCCTAGCGGGGGGGCGGGGAATGAGCAGTTCTTC. Encoded protein: CASSSPSGGAGNEQFF.

The V and J genes are TRBV11-3 and TRBJ2-2; 7 bases are shared with TRBD2. The ends lost 6 bases at V and 5 bases at J; junction bases unmatched: 15. There are 17 residues in the CDR3. The germline V gene encodes CDR1 SGHNT and CDR2 YENEEA. The CDR3 region has the DNA TGTGCCAGCAGACTAGCGAGGAGGGGTCGATGGACCGGGGAGCTGTTTTTT. This gives the protein CASRLARRGRWTGELFF.

CDR3 loop: CASSSGFGEQFF. The CDR3 nucleotides are TGTGCCAGCAGTTCGGGGTTTGGTGAGCAGTTCTTC. V usage is TRBV7-3 and J usage is TRBJ2-1; possibly TRBD2 for D (5 bases). Trimming shortened V by 6 bases and J by 9 bases, and 12 bases separated the two germline ends. The CDR3 spans 12 residues. Germline V gene data show CDR1 as SGHTA and CDR2 as FQGTGA.

V usage is TRBV18 and J usage is TRBJ2-1; possibly TRBD2 for D (6 bases). V lost 4 bases to trimming and J lost 0 bases, with 13 bases between them. Germline lookup yields CDR1 KGHSH and CDR2 LQKENI. This CDR3 region has 16 residues. For the CDR3, the DNA is TGTGCCAGCTCACAAAGAGCGGGCAGCTCCTACAATGAGCAGTTCTTC. It specifies CASSQRAGSSYNEQFF.

V gene TRBV19 combines with J gene TRBJ2-7; 8 positions match TRBD1. V shed 5 bases, J shed 4 bases, and the junction held 13 bases outside the gene matches. Germline V gene data show CDR1 as LNHDA and CDR2 as SQIVND (reference sequence). The CDR3 runs 16 residues. DNA of the CDR3: TGTGCCAGTAGTCCCAAGGACAGGGCAAGGGGGTACGAGCAGTACTTC. This translates into CASSPKDRARGYEQYF.

This clone was seen just once. V usage is TRBV24-1 and J usage is TRBJ2-7; 8 nucleotides align to TRBD2. Looked up from germline, CDR1 is KGHDR and CDR2 is SFDVKD. The CDR3 length is 16 residues. V was clipped by 3 bases and J by 0 bases; unmatched bases: 6. Here the CDR3 DNA reads TGTGCCACCAGTGATAATGAGCGGGGGAGCTCCTACGAGCAGTACGTC. Residues: CATSDNERGSSYEQYV.

In its sample, this clone was seen a few times. This chain links TRBV28 with TRBJ2-4, with 9 bases identical to TRBD1. Germline V gene data show CDR1 as MDHEN and CDR2 as SYDVKM. This CDR3 has 14 amino acids. V was clipped by 7 bases and J by 8 bases; unmatched bases: 9. The CDR3 coding sequence is TGTGCCAGCAAACGAACAGGGGGCCAGGACATTCAGTACTTC. It is translated as CASKRTGGQDIQYF. The whole variable domain, filled in from reference TRBV28 and TRBJ2-4, reads DVKVTQSSRYLVKRTGEKVFLECVQDMDHENMFWYRQDPGLGLRLIYFSYDVKMKEKGDIPEGYSVSREKKERFSLILESASTNQTSMYLCASKRTGGQDIQYFGAGTRLSVL.